The subject of this entry is one TCR beta chain. The record originates from a study of cytomegalovirus exposure and HLA in healthy donors. Amplification used 60 Vbeta primers and 13 Jbeta primers. Data came from immunoSEQ multiplex PCR; TCRdb stores just in-frame clones and leaves some out. Among roughly 89,000 clones listed, 65% were seen once. Sequences were obtained from PBMCs. This sequence was found in a woman aged 45 to 65 in good health and CMV-seropositive.

CDR3 in amino acids: CASSSSGTGVTGELFF. The CDR3 region has the DNA TGTGCCAGCAGTTCCTCGGGGACAGGGGTCACCGGGGAGCTGTTTTTT. V is TRBV6-5 and J is TRBJ2-2, with TRBD1 matching 10 bases. Germline CDR1 reads MNHEY; CDR2 reads SVGAGI. Germline trimming cut 4 bases from V and 4 bases from J; bases unmatched to any gene: 6. The CDR3 is 16 residues long.